The clone carrying this TCR beta chain has just a few counts. Its antigen is unknown. The entry originates in a study of blood T cells in healthy people across ages. Each sample used at least 6 million PBMCs. Points from the study as a whole: There was no known CMV status for donors, so expanded clonotype changes were possibly confounded.

The CDR3 covers 13 residues. The germline V gene has CDR1 SNHLY and CDR2 FYNNEI. V was shortened by 5 bases and J by 7 bases, with 12 bases between the two germline ends. For the second PCR, which ran for roughly 6 to 11 cycles, a sample-barcoded 5' primer and a J-beta primer mix were used. Samples each returned at least 2.5 million CDR3-containing paired-end reads. TCRdb processed the 5' RACE reads anew with MiXCR; each CDR3 protein has one entry. The sample holds about 670,000 distinct CDR3 sequences, approximately 52% seen once. The material sequenced was blood. V and J are TRBV2 and TRBJ2-4; no reliable D call. The sequence was collected from a woman aged 80 or over in good health. CDR3 nucleotides: TGTGCCAGCAGTCCGCCCTCCGGCAACATTCAGTACTTC. Translation gives CASSPPSGNIQYF.